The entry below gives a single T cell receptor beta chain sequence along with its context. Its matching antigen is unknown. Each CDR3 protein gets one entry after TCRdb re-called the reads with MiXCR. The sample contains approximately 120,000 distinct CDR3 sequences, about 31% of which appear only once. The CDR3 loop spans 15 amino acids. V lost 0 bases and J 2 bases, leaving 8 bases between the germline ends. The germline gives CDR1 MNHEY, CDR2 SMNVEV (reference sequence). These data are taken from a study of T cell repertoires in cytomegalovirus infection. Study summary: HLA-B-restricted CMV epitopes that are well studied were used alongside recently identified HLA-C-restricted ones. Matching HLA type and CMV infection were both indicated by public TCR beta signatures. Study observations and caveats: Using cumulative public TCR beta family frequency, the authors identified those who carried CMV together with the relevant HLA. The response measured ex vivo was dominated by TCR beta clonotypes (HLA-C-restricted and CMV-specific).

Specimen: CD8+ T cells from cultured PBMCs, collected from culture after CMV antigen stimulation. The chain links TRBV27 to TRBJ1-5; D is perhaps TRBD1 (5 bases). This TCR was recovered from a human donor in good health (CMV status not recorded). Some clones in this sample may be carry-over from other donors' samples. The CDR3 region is CASSLSGGGNQPQHF. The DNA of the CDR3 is TGTGCCAGCAGTTTATCGGGGGGTGGCAATCAGCCCCAGCATTTT.